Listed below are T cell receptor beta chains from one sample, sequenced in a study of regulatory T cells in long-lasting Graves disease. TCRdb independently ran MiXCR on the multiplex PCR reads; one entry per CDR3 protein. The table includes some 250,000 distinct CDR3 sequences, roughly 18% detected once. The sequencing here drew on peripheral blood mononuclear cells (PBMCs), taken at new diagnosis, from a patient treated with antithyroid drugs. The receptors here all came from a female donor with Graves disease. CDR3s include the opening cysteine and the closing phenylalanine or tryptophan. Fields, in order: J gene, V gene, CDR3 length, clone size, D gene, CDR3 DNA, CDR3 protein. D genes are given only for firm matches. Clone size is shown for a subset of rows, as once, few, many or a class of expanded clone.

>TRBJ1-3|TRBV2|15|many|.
TGTGCCAGCAGTGATCTGGCAGGGGCTGGAAACACCATATATTTT
CASSDLAGAGNTIYF
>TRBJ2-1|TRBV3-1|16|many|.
TGTGCCAGCAGCCTCAGGGGCGCAAGCTCCTACAATGAGCAGTTCTTC
CASSLRGASSYNEQFF
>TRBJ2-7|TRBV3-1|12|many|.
TGTGCCAGCAGCCAAGTAAAGGGCGAGCAGTACTTC
CASSQVKGEQYF
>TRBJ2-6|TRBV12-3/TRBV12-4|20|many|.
TGTGCCAGCAGTTTCCTCCTAGACAGGGAGGGGCCCTCTGGGGCCAACGTCCTGACTTTC
CASSFLLDREGPSGANVLTF
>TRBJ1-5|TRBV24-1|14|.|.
TGTGCCACCAGTGATTTACCTAGCAATCAGCCCCAGCATTTT
CATSDLPSNQPQHF
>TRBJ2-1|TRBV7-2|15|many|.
TGTGCCAGCAGCAACACTCCGGGACAATACAATGAGCAGTTCTTC
CASSNTPGQYNEQFF
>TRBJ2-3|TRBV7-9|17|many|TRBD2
TGTGCCAGCAGCTCACTCCCGGGACTAGCGGGACCAGATACGCAGTATTTT
CASSSLPGLAGPDTQYF
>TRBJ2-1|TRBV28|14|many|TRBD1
TGTGCCACGCAGGCCCCGGAGACAGGGGATGAGCAGTTCTTC
CATQAPETGDEQFF
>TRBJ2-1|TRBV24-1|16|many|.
TGTGCCACCAGTGATTCGTTCTGGGAGCAGAACAATGAGCAGTTCTTC
CATSDSFWEQNNEQFF
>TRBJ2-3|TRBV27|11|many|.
TGTGCCAGCAAGGAACGGGGCCTCGCGGTTTTT
CASKERGLAVF
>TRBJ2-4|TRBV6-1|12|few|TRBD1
TGTGCCACGACAGGGGCCAAAAACATTCAGTACTTC
CATTGAKNIQYF
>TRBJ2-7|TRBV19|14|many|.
TGTGCCAGTAGACGCGGAGGGACGGTGCGGGAGCAGTACTTC
CASRRGGTVREQYF
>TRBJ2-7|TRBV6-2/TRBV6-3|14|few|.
TGTGCCAGCAGCCCAAGGATAGGAGGGTACGGGCAGTACTTC
CASSPRIGGYGQYF
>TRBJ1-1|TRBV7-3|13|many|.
TGTGCCAGCAGCTTACAGAGTAGGACTGAAGCTTTCTTT
CASSLQSRTEAFF
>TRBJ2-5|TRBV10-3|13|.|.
TGTGCCATCAGTGATGGCCAACAAGAGACCCAGTACTTC
CAISDGQQETQYF
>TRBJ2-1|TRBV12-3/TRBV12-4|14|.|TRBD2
TGTGCCACCAGTTCCGGGAGGGTCCGTTTCGTGCAGTTCTTC
CATSSGRVRFVQFF
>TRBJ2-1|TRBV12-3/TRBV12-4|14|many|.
TGTGCCAGCAGTTCCGGACTCGAGGGTAATGAGCAGTTCTTC
CASSSGLEGNEQFF
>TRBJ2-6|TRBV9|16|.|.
TGTGCCAGCAGCGTAGCGGGAAGCTTTGGGGCCAACGTCCTGACTTTC
CASSVAGSFGANVLTF
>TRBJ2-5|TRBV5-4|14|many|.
TGTGCCACCGGGGACTGGGGATTCCAAGAGACCCAGTACTTC
CATGDWGFQETQYF
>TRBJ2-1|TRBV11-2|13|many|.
TGTGCCAGCAGCTTAGGACCAAACAATGAGCAGTTCTTC
CASSLGPNNEQFF
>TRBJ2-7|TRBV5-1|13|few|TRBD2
TGCGCCAGCAGCCCGGGGGGTCGGGAGAGCCAGTACTTC
CASSPGGRESQYF
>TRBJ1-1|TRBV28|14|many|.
TGTGCCAGCAGTCCCAACGGGATGAACACTGAAGCTTTCTTT
CASSPNGMNTEAFF
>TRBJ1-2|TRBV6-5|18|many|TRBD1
TGTGCCAGCAGTTACCAGGGGGGACAGGGGGCCAACAGCTATGGCTACACCTTC
CASSYQGGQGANSYGYTF
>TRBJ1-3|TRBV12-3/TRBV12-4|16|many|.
TGTGCCAACAACTCCCCAGGTCCCTTCTTCGGAAACACCATATATTTT
CANNSPGPFFGNTIYF
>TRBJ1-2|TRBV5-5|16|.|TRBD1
TGTGCCAGCAGCTTGCTTGACAGGGTCTCAAACTATGGCTACACCTTC
CASSLLDRVSNYGYTF
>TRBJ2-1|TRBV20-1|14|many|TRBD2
TGCAGTGCTAGCCTAGCGGGAGCTTACAATGAGCAGTTCTTC
CSASLAGAYNEQFF
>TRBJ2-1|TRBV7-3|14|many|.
TGTGCCAGCAGCTTAAGCGGGGCTCACAATGAGCAGTTCTTC
CASSLSGAHNEQFF
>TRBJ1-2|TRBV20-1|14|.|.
TGCAGTGCTAGAGATCGGCAGGGGATGAGGGGCTACACCTTC
CSARDRQGMRGYTF
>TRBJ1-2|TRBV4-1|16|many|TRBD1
TGCGCCAGCAGCCAAGCCAGCCGGGACAGGGCCATTGGCTACACCTTC
CASSQASRDRAIGYTF